This T cell receptor beta chain was sequenced during a study of cytomegalovirus exposure and HLA in healthy donors. Repertoires were generated with immunoSEQ multiplex PCR, while TCRdb's copy carries only in-frame clones and drops some. The top ten clones hold 1.5% to 2.5% of a sample with 200,000 to 250,000 clones, around 86% of them seen once. V lost 5 bases to trimming and J lost 3 bases; unmatched junction nucleotides: 9. The CDR3 totals 16 residues. Germline V CDR1 and CDR2: SEHNR, FQNEAQ (reference sequence). This rearrangement joins TRBV7-9 to TRBJ1-2; TRBD1 agrees at 10 bases. This clonotype was sampled from a young woman in good health and CMV-seropositive. The source material was PBMCs. This CDR3 reads CASSPRTGGPDYGYTF. CDR3 sequence (DNA): TGTGCCAGCAGCCCAAGGACAGGGGGGCCAGACTATGGCTACACCTTC.